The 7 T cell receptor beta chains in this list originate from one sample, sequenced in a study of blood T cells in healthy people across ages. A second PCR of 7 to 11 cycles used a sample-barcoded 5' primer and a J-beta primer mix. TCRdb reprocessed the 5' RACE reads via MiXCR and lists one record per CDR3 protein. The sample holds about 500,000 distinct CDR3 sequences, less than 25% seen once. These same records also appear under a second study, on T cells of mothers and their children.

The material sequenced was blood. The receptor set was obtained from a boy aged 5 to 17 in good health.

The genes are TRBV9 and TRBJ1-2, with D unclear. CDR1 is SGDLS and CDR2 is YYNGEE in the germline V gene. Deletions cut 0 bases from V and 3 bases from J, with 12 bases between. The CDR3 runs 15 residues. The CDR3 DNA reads TGTGCCAGCAGCGTAGCTCTGGGTAGGGACTATGGCTACACCTTC. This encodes CASSVALGRDYGYTF.

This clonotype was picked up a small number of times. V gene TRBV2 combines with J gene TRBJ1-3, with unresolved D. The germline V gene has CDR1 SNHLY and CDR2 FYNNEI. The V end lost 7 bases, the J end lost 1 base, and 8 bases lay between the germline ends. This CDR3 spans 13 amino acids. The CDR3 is CASTGDSGNTIYF. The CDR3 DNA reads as TGTGCCAGCACCGGAGATTCTGGAAACACCATATATTTT.

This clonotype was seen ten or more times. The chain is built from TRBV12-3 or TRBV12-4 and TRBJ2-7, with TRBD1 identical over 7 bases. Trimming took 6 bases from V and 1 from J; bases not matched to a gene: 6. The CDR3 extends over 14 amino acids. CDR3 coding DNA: TGTGCCAGCAGCCGGCCGGGACAGTCCTACGAGCAGTACTTC. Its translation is CASSRPGQSYEQYF.

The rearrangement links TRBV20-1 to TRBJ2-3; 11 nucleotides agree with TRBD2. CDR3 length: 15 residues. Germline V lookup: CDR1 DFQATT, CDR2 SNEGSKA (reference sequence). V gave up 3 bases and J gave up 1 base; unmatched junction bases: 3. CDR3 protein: CSASVSGGGTDTQYF. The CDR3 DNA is TGCAGTGCTAGCGTTAGCGGGGGGGGCACAGATACGCAGTATTTT.

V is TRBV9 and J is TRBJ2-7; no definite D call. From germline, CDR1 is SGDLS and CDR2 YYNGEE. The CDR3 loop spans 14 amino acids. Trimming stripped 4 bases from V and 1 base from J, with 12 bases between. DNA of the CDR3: TGTGCCAGCAGCCCTAGTCGATCATCCTACGAGCAGTACTTC. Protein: CASSPSRSSYEQYF.

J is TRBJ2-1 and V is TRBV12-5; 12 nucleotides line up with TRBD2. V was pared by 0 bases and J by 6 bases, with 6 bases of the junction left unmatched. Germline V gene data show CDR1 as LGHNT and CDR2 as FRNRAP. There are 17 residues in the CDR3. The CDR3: CASGLVPTSGGINEQFF. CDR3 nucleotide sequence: TGTGCTAGTGGTTTGGTACCCACTAGCGGGGGGATCAATGAGCAGTTCTTC.

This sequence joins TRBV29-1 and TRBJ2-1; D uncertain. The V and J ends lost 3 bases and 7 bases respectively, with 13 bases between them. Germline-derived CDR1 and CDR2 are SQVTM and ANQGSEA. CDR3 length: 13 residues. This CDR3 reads CSVEVTATNEQFF. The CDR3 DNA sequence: TGCAGCGTTGAGGTCACAGCCACTAATGAGCAGTTCTTC.